One sample yielded the 18 T cell receptor beta chains listed below, sequenced in a study of a mutant IDH1 vaccine in newly diagnosed glioma. Described time point: week 35, safety follow-up. A 20-mer mutant IDH1 peptide at 300 ug was injected subcutaneously with topical imiquimod. Produced via immunoSEQ multiplex PCR; TCRdb's table is partial and in-frame only. The table has about 65,000 clones, 80% to 90% seen once. Their cognate antigens are unknown. Sequencing used PBMCs, obtained from a glioma patient whose treatment included an IDH1 peptide vaccine. The receptors shown here come from a man aged 40-50 years with glioma.

The V gene is TRBV7-9, the J gene TRBJ2-3; perhaps TRBD2 as D (6 bases). Deletions cut 4 bases from V and 2 bases from J, with 10 bases between. The germline CDR1 and CDR2 sequences are SEHNR and FQNEAQ (reference sequence). The CDR3 has 14 residues. The CDR3 region is CASSSRGTTDTQYF. CDR3 DNA: TGTGCCAGCAGCTCCCGGGGGACCACAGATACGCAGTATTTT. The full variable domain, completed using reference TRBV7-9 and TRBJ2-3, is DTGVSQNPRHKITKRGQNVTFRCDPISEHNRLYWYRQTLGQGPEFLTYFQNEAQLEKSRLLSDRFSAERPKGSFSTLEIQRTEQGDSAMYLCASSSRGTTDTQYFGPGTRLTVL.

The CDR3 region has the DNA TGTGCCAGTAGCGCACCGGAACAGGTTAGGGACTATGGCTACACCTTC. Encoded protein: CASSAPEQVRDYGYTF. The chain uses TRBV19 and TRBJ1-2; D is possibly TRBD1 (5 bases). The germline gives CDR1 LNHDA, CDR2 SQIVND (reference sequence). The CDR3 covers 16 residues. Trimming left V 6 bases short and J 3 bases short, with 20 bases between.

The rearrangement links TRBV6-6 to TRBJ1-5; D ambiguous. From germline, CDR1 is MNHNY and CDR2 SVGAGI (reference sequence). There are 12 residues in the CDR3. The V end lost 2 bases, the J end lost 11 bases, and 10 bases lay between the germline ends. The CDR3 coding sequence is TGTGCCAGCAGTTACCCCGACCCTACCCAGCATTTT. This gives the protein CASSYPDPTQHF.

The V call is TRBV7-2, the J call TRBJ2-7; 8 bases are shared with TRBD1. The CDR3 length is 15 residues. Germline V gene lookup returns CDR1 SGHTA and CDR2 FQGNSA. Unmatched junction bases numbered 9, after V lost 4 bases and J lost 4 bases. The CDR3 loop is CASSSGTGLIYEQYF. The CDR3 nucleotides read TGTGCCAGCAGCTCCGGGACAGGACTGATTTACGAGCAGTACTTC.

The genes are TRBV19 and TRBJ2-7, with TRBD1 matching over 11 bases. CDR1 and CDR2 (germline): LNHDA, SQIVND (reference sequence). This CDR3 has 15 residues. J lost 7 bases, V lost 3 bases, and 8 bases had no gene match. CDR3 DNA sequence: TGTGCCAGTAGTATGTTTGGACAGGGGGCTCAAGAGCAGTACTTC. Protein product: CASSMFGQGAQEQYF.

The chain recombines TRBV4-2 with TRBJ1-2; D may be TRBD1 (6 bases). Per the germline V gene, CDR1 is LGHNA and CDR2 is YNFKEQ. Trimming pared 2 bases from V and 6 bases from J, leaving 13 bases between. The CDR3 totals 14 residues. The CDR3 coding sequence is TGTGCCAGCAGCCAACTAGACAGGCAGGATGGCTACACCTTC. Translation gives CASSQLDRQDGYTF.

The V call is TRBV10-3, the J call TRBJ2-1; 10 bases are shared with TRBD2. Germline lookup yields CDR1 ENHRY and CDR2 SYGVKD. There are 14 residues in the CDR3. V lost 5 bases to trimming and J lost 9 bases; unmatched junction nucleotides: 7. The CDR3 coding sequence is TGTGCCATCAGTCGGACTAGCGGACGCGTTGAGCAGTTCTTC. Protein: CAISRTSGRVEQFF.

In its sample, this clone was seen once. This sequence joins TRBV9 and TRBJ2-1; 12 positions match TRBD2. This CDR3 contains 14 residues. J gave up 9 bases and V 0 bases, and 1 base lay outside the gene matches. Germline V gene lookup returns CDR1 SGDLS and CDR2 YYNGEE. In DNA form, the CDR3 reads TGTGCCAGCAGCGTAGGACTAGCGGGAGCTGAGCAGTTCTTC. Protein: CASSVGLAGAEQFF.

The V call is TRBV19, the J call TRBJ2-1, with 11 bases aligning to TRBD2. The CDR3 spans 14 residues. CDR1 and CDR2 (germline): LNHDA, SQIVND (reference sequence). The V gene end was trimmed by 8 bases and the J gene end by 4 bases; junction bases not matched to a gene: 4. The chain's CDR3 is CASGTSGAYNEQFF. The CDR3 DNA reads TGTGCCAGTGGGACTAGCGGTGCTTACAATGAGCAGTTCTTC.

This clone appeared a single time. The rearrangement joins TRBV5-6 to TRBJ1-1; D is perhaps TRBD1 (6 bases). Germline-derived CDR1 and CDR2 are SGHDT and YYEEEE. Trimming removed 3 bases at V and 1 base at J, with 10 bases between. The CDR3 totals 14 residues. As DNA, the CDR3 is TGTGCCAGCAGCTGGGGGACATCGAACACTGAAGCTTTCTTT. It specifies CASSWGTSNTEAFF.

CDR3 in amino acids: CASSIRRTSGRGTDTQYF. CDR3 coding DNA: TGTGCCAGTAGTATCCGCCGGACTAGCGGGAGGGGCACAGATACGCAGTATTTT. This rearrangement joins TRBV19 to TRBJ2-3; TRBD2 matches at 15 bases. This CDR3 has 18 amino acids. From germline, CDR1 is LNHDA and CDR2 SQIVND (reference sequence). The trim removed 3 bases at V and 1 base at J, leaving 5 bases unmatched.

The CDR3 sequence is CASSPFGQGASYEQYF. As DNA, the CDR3 is TGTGCCAGTAGTCCGTTTGGACAGGGGGCTAGTTACGAGCAGTACTTC. The chain couples TRBV19 to TRBJ2-7, with TRBD1 identical over 11 bases. Germline-derived CDR1 and CDR2 are LNHDA and SQIVND (reference sequence). The V gene end was trimmed by 5 bases and the J gene end by 4 bases; junction bases not matched to a gene: 10. The CDR3 consists of 16 residues.

This clone was seen a handful of times. The chain recombines TRBV7-2 with TRBJ1-4; D not certain. Between the trimmed V and J ends, which lost 1 base and 5 bases, there was a span of 11 bases. CDR3 length: 15 amino acids. The germline CDR1 and CDR2 sequences are SGHTA and FQGNSA. The CDR3 region has the DNA TGTGCCAGCAGCTTAGTCGAAGGGATAAATGAAAAACTGTTTTTT. Translating it yields CASSLVEGINEKLFF.

The chain combines TRBV28 with TRBJ2-4; 7 bases match TRBD2. The V gene end was trimmed by 3 bases and the J gene end by 6 bases; junction bases not matched to a gene: 8. Germline CDR1 is MDHEN and CDR2 is SYDVKM. This CDR3 is 15 amino acids long. CDR3 in DNA: TGTGCCAGCAGTTTTTTAAGCGGGGAGGGAAACATTCAGTACTTC. Translation: CASSFLSGEGNIQYF.

The V call is TRBV29-1, the J call TRBJ2-3, with D tentatively TRBD2 (5 bases). The CDR3 covers 13 residues. From germline, CDR1 is SQVTM and CDR2 ANQGSEA. V was pared by 3 bases and J by 2 bases, with 9 bases between. The CDR3 spells CSVDILATDTQYF. DNA for the CDR3: TGCAGCGTTGATATTCTAGCCACAGATACGCAGTATTTT.

The J gene is TRBJ2-7, the V gene TRBV18; no definite D call. Trimming shortened V by 3 bases and J by 2 bases, and 11 bases separated the two germline ends. This CDR3 contains 14 residues. Germline lookup yields CDR1 KGHSH and CDR2 LQKENI. The CDR3 protein is CASSPGYAAYEQYF. The CDR3 DNA reads as TGTGCCAGCTCACCCGGGTATGCCGCCTACGAGCAGTACTTC. Using reference TRBV18 and TRBJ2-7 for the parts outside the CDR3, the full variable domain is NAGVMQNPRHLVRRRGQEARLRCSPMKGHSHVYWYRQLPEEGLKFMVYLQKENIIDESGMPKERFSAEFPKEGPSILRIQQVVRGDSAAYFCASSPGYAAYEQYFGPGTRLTVT.

J is TRBJ1-5 and V is TRBV9, with D possibly matching TRBD1 (5 bases). The CDR3 spans 14 residues. Per the germline V gene, CDR1 is SGDLS and CDR2 is YYNGEE. Trimming took off 0 bases at V and 4 bases at J, with 8 bases between the two ends. CDR3 amino acids: CASSVDAGNQPQHF. DNA of the CDR3: TGTGCCAGCAGCGTAGATGCAGGGAATCAGCCCCAGCATTTT.

The chain uses TRBV11-1 and TRBJ2-1; 7 bases fit TRBD1. Germline V gives CDR1 SGHAT, CDR2 FQDESV (reference sequence). This CDR3 is 16 amino acids long. V was pared by 5 bases and J by 0 bases, with 7 bases of the junction left unmatched. CDR3 nucleotide sequence: TGTGCCAGCAGCCCGGGACAGCGGAACTCCTACAATGAGCAGTTCTTC. Encoded protein: CASSPGQRNSYNEQFF.